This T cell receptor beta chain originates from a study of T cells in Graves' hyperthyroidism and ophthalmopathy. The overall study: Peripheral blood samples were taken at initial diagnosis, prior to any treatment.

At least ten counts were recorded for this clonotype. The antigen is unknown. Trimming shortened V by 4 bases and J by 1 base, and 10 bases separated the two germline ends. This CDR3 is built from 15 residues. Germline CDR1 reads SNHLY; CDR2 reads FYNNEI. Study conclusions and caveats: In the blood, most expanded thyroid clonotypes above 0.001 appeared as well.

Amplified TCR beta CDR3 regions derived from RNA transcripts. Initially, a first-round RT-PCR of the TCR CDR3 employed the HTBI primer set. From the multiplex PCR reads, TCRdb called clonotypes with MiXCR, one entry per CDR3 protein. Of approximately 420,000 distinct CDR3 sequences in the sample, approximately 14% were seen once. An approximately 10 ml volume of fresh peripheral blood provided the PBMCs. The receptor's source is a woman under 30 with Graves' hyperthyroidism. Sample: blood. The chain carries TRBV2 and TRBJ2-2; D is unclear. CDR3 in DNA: TGTGCCAGCAGTGTCGCTGGCAGGAACACCGGGGAGCTGTTTTTT. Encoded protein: CASSVAGRNTGELFF.